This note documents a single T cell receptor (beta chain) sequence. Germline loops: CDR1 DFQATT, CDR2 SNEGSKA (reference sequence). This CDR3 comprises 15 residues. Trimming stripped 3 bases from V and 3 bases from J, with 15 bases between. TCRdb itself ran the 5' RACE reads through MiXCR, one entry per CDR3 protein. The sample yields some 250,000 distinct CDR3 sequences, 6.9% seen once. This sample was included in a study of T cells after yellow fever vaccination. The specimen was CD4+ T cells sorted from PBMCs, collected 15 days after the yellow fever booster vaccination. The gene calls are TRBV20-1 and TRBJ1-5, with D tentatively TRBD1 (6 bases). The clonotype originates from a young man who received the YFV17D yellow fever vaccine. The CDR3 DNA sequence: TGCAGTGCTAGGGGGGGCAGGAGATCCAATCAGCCCCAGCATTTT. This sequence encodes CSARGGRRSNQPQHF.